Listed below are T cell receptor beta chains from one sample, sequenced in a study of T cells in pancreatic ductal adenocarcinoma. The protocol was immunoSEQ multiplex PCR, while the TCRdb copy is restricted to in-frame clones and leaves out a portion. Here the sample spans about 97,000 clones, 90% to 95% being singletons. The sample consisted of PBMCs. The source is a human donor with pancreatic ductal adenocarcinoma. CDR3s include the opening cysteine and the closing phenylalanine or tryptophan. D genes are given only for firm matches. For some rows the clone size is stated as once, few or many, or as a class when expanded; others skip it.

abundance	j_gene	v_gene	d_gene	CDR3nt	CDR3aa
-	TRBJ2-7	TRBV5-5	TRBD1	TGTGCCAGCAGCTTGAACAGGGGGACCGAGCAGTACTTC	CASSLNRGTEQYF
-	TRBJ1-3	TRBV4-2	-	TGTGCCAGCAGCTCAACGGGGGGGGCTGGAAACACCATATATTTT	CASSSTGGAGNTIYF
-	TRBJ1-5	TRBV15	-	TGTGCCACCAGCAGGAACAGGCCAGGGGATCAGCCCCAGCATTTT	CATSRNRPGDQPQHF
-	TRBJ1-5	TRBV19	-	TGTGCCAGTAGGCTACAGAATAGCAATCAGCCCCAGCATTTT	CASRLQNSNQPQHF
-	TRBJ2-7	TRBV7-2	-	TGTGCCAGCAGCTTAGCCTCCTCCTACGAGCAGTACTTC	CASSLASSYEQYF
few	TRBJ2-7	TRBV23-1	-	TGCGCCAGCAGTCAAGGAGGGTACTCCTACGAGCAGTACTTC	CASSQGGYSYEQYF
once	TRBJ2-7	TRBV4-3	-	TGCGCCAGCAGCCTAAAGTCTCCACACTCCTACGAGCAGTACTTC	CASSLKSPHSYEQYF
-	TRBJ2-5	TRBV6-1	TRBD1	TGTGCCAGCAGCAGGGGGCTGGAGACCCAGTACTTC	CASSRGLETQYF
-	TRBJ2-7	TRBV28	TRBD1	TGTGCCAGCAGTCCCCCAGACAGGGGCCACGAGCAGTACTTC	CASSPPDRGHEQYF
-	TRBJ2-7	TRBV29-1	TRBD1	TGCAGCGTAGGACAGGCGGCCTACGAGCAGTACTTC	CSVGQAAYEQYF
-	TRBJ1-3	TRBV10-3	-	TGTGCCATCGGGGCAACTGGAAACACCATATATTTT	CAIGATGNTIYF
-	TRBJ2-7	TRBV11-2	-	TGTGCCAGCAGCCTGCAGGACTTC	CASSLQDF
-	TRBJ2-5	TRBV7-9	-	TGTGCCAGCAGCAACGTTGACAGGTGGAGAGAGACCCAGTACTTC	CASSNVDRWRETQYF
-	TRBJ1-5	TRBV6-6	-	TGTGCCAGCGTTACAGGGCGGGGGGGTCAGCCCCAGCATTTT	CASVTGRGGQPQHF
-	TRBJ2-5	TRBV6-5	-	TGTGCCAGCCAGGGTTCCCAAGAGACCCAGTACTTC	CASQGSQETQYF
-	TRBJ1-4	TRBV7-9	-	TGTGCCAGCAGCGAGGATGCTAATGAAAAACTGTTTTTT	CASSEDANEKLFF
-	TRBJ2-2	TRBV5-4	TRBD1	TGTGCCAGCAGCTTGTGGCAGGGGGTCACCGGGGAGCTGTTTTTT	CASSLWQGVTGELFF
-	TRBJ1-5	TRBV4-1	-	TGCGCCAGCAGCCAATCCCGGGGGGACGTCTTTGGGCAGCCCCAGCATTTT	CASSQSRGDVFGQPQHF
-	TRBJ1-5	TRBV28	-	TGTGCCAGCAGTTTGCAGGGGCGAGGCAATCAGCCCCAGCATTTT	CASSLQGRGNQPQHF
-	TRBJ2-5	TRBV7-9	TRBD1	TGTGCCAGCAGCCCTTCGGGACAGAAAGAGACCCAGTACTTC	CASSPSGQKETQYF
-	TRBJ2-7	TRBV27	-	TGTGCCAGCACGAGCGGGACAAGTCACCCCTCCTACGAGCAGTACTTC	CASTSGTSHPSYEQYF
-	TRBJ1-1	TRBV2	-	TGTGCCAGCAGGGAGGGGAACACTGAAGCTTTCTTT	CASREGNTEAFF
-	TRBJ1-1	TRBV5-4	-	TGTGCCAGCAGCTTCGGGATCAGGGGTGGGAACACTGAAGCTTTCTTT	CASSFGIRGGNTEAFF
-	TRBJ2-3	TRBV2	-	TGTGCCAGCAAAGCGAACACAGATACGCAGTATTTT	CASKANTDTQYF
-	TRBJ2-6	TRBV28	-	TGTGCCAGCAGTACCCCAGGAGAGGGTGGGGCCAACGTCCTGACTTTC	CASSTPGEGGANVLTF
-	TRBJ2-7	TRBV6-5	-	TGTGCCAGCAGTTCTGGAGTAGCGGACCTGGAGCAGTACTTC	CASSSGVADLEQYF
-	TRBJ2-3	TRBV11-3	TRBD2	TGTGCCAGCAGCCTCGGACTAGCGGGAGAAGGAGATACGCAGTATTTT	CASSLGLAGEGDTQYF
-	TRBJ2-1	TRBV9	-	TGTGCCAGCAGCGTAGCTGAGGCAGGGATCGGTGAGCAGTTCTTC	CASSVAEAGIGEQFF
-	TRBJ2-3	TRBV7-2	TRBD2	TGTGCCAGCAGCAGGGACTATTCTAGCACAGATACGCAGTATTTT	CASSRDYSSTDTQYF
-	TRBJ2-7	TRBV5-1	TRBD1	TGCGCCAGCAGCTTCCGGACAGGGGCCGGATCCGAGCAGTACTTC	CASSFRTGAGSEQYF
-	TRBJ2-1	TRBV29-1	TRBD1	TGCAGCGTCCGGGACAGCCTCTACAATGAGCAGTTCTTC	CSVRDSLYNEQFF
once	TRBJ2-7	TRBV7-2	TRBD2	TGTGCCAGGACCTTCGCGGGAGGCCGCCCCTCCTACGAGCAGTACTTC	CARTFAGGRPSYEQYF
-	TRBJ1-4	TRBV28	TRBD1	TGTGCCAGCACAACCCAGGGGGCGCGTGAAAAACTGTTTTTT	CASTTQGAREKLFF
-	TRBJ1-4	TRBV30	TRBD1	TGTGCCTGGAGTGTTGGGACAGGGGGGAACCTAGCAACTAATGAAAAACTGTTTTTT	CAWSVGTGGNLATNEKLFF
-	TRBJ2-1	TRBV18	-	TGTGCCAGCCGCCTGGCTAGTGAACCCTACAATGAGCAGTTCTTC	CASRLASEPYNEQFF
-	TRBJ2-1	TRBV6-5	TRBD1	TGTGCCGGTCCCCTTGACAGGGGGCGCAATGAGCAGTTCTTC	CAGPLDRGRNEQFF
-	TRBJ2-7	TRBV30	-	TGTGCCTGGAGCGATCCTAGCGCCGGAGCTTACGAGCAGTACTTC	CAWSDPSAGAYEQYF
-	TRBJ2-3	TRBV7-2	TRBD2	TGTGCCAGCAGCTCTAGCGGGAGTACCCTCGGCACAGATACGCAGTATTTT	CASSSSGSTLGTDTQYF
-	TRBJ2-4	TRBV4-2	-	TGTGCCAGCAGCCAAGGGGGCGGGGATGCCAAAAACATTCAGTACTTC	CASSQGGGDAKNIQYF
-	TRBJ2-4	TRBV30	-	TGTGCCTGGAGCGGGTTCGACGGGTCGGTAGCCAAAAACATTCAGTACTTC	CAWSGFDGSVAKNIQYF
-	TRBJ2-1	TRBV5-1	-	TGCGCCAGCAGCTTGACTAGCACCTACAATGAGCAGTTCTTC	CASSLTSTYNEQFF
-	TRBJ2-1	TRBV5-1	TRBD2	TGCGCCAGCAGCTTGGCCGGGACTAGTTCCCGCAATGAGCAGTTCTTC	CASSLAGTSSRNEQFF
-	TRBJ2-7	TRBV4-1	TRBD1	TGCGCCAGCAGCCCAACCGGGACAGCCTACGAGCAGTACTTC	CASSPTGTAYEQYF
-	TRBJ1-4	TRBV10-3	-	TGTGCCATCAGTGAGTCGTGGCAGGGTGCAACTAATGAAAAACTGTTTTTT	CAISESWQGATNEKLFF
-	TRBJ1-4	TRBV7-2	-	TGTGCCAGCAGCCTACAGGGTTGGAGTCCCGAAAAACTGTTTTTT	CASSLQGWSPEKLFF
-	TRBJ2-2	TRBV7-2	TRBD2	TGTGCCAGCAGCGCCGGACTAGCGGGGACCGGGGAGCTGTTTTTT	CASSAGLAGTGELFF
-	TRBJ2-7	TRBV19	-	TGTGCCAGTAGTATAAGTGCAGATTACGAGCAGTACTTC	CASSISADYEQYF
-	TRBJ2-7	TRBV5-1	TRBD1	TGCGCCAGCAGCTCGACAGGGAATACCTACGAGCAGTACTTC	CASSSTGNTYEQYF
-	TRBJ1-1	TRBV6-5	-	TGTGCCAGCAGTTCCCTTGGGCCACTAGCCGCTTTCTTT	CASSSLGPLAAFF